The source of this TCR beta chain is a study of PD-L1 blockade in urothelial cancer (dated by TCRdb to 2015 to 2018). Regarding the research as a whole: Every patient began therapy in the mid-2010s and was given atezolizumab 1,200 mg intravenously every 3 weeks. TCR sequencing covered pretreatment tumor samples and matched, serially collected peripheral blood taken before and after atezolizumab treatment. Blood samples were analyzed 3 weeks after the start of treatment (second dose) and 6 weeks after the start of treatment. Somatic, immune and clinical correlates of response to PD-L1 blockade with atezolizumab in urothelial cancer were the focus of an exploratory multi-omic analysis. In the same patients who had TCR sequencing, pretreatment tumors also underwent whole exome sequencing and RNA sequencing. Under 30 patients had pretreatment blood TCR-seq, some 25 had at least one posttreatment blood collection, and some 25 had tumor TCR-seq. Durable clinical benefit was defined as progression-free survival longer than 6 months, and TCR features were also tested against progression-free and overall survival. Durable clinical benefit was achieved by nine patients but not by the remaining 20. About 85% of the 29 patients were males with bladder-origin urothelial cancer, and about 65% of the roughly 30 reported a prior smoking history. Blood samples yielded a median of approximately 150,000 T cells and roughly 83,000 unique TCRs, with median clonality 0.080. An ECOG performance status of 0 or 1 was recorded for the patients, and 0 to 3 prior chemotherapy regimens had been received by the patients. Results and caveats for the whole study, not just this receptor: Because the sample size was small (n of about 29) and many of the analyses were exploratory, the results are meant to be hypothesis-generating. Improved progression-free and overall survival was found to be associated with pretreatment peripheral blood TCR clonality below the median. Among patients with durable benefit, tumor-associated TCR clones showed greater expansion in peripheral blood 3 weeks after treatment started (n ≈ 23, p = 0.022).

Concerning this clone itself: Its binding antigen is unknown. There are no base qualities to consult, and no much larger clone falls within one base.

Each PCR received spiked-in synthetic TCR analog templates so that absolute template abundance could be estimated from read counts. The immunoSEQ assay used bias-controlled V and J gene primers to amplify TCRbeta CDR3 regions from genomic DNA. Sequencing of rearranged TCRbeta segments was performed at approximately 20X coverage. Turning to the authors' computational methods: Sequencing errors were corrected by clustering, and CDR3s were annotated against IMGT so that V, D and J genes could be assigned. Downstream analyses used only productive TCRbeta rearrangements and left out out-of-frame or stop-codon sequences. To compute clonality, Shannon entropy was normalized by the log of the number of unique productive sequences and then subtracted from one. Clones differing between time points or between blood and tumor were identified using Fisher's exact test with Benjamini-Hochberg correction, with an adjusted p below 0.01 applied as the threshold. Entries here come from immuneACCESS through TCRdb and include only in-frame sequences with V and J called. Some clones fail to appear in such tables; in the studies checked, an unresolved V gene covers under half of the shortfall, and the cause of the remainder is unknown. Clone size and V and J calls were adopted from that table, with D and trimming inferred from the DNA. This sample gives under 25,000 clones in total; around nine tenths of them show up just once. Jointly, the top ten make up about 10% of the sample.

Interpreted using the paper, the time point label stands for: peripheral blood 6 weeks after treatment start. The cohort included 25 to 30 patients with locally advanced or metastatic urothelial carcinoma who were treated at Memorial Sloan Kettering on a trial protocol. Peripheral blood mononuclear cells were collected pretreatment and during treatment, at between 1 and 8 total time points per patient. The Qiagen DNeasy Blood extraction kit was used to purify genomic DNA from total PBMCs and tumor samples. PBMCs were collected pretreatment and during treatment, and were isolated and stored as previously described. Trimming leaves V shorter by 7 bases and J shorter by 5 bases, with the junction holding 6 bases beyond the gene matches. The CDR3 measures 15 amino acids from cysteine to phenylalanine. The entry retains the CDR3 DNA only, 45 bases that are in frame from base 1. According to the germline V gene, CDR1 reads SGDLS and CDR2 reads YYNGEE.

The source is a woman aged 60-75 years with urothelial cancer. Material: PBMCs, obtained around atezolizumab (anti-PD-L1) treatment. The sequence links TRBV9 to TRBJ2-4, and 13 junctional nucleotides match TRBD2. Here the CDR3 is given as CASSRLAGGENIQYF. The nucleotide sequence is TGTGCCAGCTCCCGACTAGCGGGAGGTGAAAACATTCAGTACTTC.